This entry features one T cell receptor (beta chain) sequence. Its antigen is unknown. Three rounds of nested PCR, following a modified ARM-PCR protocol, produced the TCRbeta library. TCRdb reanalysed the multiplex PCR reads using MiXCR and keeps one entry per CDR3 protein. The sample holds around 80,000 distinct CDR3 sequences, 76% seen once. No cell sorting was done before RNA was extracted from the tissue. More than 3 cm separated this lung sample from the edge of the tumor. Chemotherapy-naive patients with new lung cancer underwent thoracic surgery in China, August–late 2014. This CDR3 has 13 amino acids. These data belong to a study of tumor and adjacent non-tumor tissue in lung cancer. Study information: Patients comprised over 9 adenocarcinoma, a couple of squamous cell carcinoma and 1 small cell lung cancer. The patients, around 10 men and 4 or 5 women, were about 31 to 85 with stage I to III disease. Study-wide points: Top 100 clones took a larger repertoire share in normal lung.

The sequencing input was distant non-tumor lung tissue. The V and J genes are TRBV12-3 or TRBV12-4 and TRBJ2-2, with no clear D. The TCR originated in a man in his 70s with non-small cell lung cancer. The DNA of the CDR3 is TGTGGCGGCAGTTGGACCGACACCGGGGAGCTGTTTTTT. Its translation is CGGSWTDTGELFF.